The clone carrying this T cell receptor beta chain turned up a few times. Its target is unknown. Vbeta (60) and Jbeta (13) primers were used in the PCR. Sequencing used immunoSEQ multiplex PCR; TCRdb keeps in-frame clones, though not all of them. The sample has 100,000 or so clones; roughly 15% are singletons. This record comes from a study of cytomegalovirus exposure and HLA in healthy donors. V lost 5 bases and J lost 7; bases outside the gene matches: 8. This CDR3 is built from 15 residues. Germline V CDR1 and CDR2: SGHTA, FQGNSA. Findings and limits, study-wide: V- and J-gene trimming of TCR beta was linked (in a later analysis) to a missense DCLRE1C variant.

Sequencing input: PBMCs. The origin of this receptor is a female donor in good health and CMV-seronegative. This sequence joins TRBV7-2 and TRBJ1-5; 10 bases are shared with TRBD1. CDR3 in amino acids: CASSTQGTGEQPQHF. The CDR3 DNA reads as TGTGCCAGCAGCACCCAAGGGACAGGGGAACAGCCCCAGCATTTT.